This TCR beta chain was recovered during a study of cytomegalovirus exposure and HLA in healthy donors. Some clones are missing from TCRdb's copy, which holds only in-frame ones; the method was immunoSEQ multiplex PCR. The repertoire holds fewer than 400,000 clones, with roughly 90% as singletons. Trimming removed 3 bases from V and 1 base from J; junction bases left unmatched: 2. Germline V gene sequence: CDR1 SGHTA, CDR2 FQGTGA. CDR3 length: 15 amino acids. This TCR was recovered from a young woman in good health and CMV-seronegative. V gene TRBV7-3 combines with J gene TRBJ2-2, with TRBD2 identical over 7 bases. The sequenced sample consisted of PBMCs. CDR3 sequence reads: CASSFGRQNTGELFF. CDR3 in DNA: TGTGCCAGCAGCTTCGGGAGGCAGAACACCGGGGAGCTGTTTTTT.